Sequencing of this T cell receptor beta chain was carried out in a study of blood T cell repertoires in COVID-19 (dated by TCRdb to about 2020). Concerning the study at large: Collaborator samples came from the United States, Italy and Spain and covered acute and convalescent phases of COVID-19. The repertoires were released in a freely available public database meant as a resource for research on the immune response to SARS-CoV-2. The samples were drawn from the first 160 participants of the ongoing ImmuneRACE study and from 1,254 subjects provided by 6 global collaborators. Where available, HLA class I and class II types were taken from metadata supplied by the sample provider and were not determined by assay-based typing. The prospective study material was composed of cDNA or gDNA derived from T cells, B-cell-depleted T cells, or PBMCs. Sample metadata almost always included a de-identified subject ID, COVID-19 status, age in years and sex. Subjects who had been exposed to COVID-19, were actively infected with it, or had recovered from it provided the deeply sampled blood TCRbeta repertoires that made up the dataset.

V is shortened by 7 bases, J by 2 bases, and the region joining them spans 14 bases. The CDR3 runs 14 amino acids, cysteine and phenylalanine included. The only DNA kept is the CDR3, 42 bases in frame from the first base. CDR1 and CDR2 were assigned from the germline V gene as SGDLS and YYNGEE. The full study reports these points: The amount of clinical and demographic metadata varied by source and participant and was provided uncurated.

TCRbeta CDR3 regions were amplified from genomic DNA by means of the immunoSEQ Assay, a bias-controlled multiplex PCR. The original methods were these. Within the assay, amplification of reference gene primers was used to estimate how many nucleated cells each sample contained. Sequence reads were collapsed and filtered to measure the absolute abundance of every unique TCRbeta CDR3 rearrangement. For each sample, productive Simpson clonality was calculated by taking the square root of Simpson's diversity index across productive rearrangements. Here the immuneACCESS table is served through TCRdb, limited to in-frame sequences with V and J called. Missing clones are a known gap in these copies; in checked studies unresolved V genes cover under half, and the rest lacks a known reason. V and J calls and clone size are those listed in that table; D and trimming were worked out from the DNA. For this sample the table gives about 180,000 clones, of which more than 75% were detected only once. The top ten hold approximately 2.7% of the sample.

Note on this clone: The antigen it recognizes is unknown. Base qualities are not provided; no much larger clone lies one nucleotide away.

The collaborating institutions used their own protocols to collect whole blood in K2EDTA tubes. For TCRbeta analysis, collaborators shipped samples as frozen whole blood, isolated PBMCs, or DNA extracted from either of those sample types. The source material was peripheral blood. The chain links TRBV9 with TRBJ2-3, and possibly TRBD1, on 6 matching bases. The source is a man aged 40-49 years with active or convalescent COVID-19. The CDR3 reads as follows: CASVRGVDTDTQYF. The DNA is TGTGCCAGCGTCAGGGGAGTAGACACAGATACGCAGTATTTT.